This passage covers 29 T cell receptor beta chains from one sample sequenced in a study of cytomegalovirus exposure and HLA in healthy donors (dated by TCRdb to between 2016 and 2019). Receptor amplification or capture employed the immunoSEQ multiplex PCR assay. For the multiplex PCR, a mixture combining 60 forward primers for TCR Vbeta segments and 13 reverse primers for TCR Jbeta segments was used. TCRdb re-hosts the immuneACCESS table, in-frame sequences only. Its copies lack some clones; in the studies checked, an unresolved V gene accounts for under half of them, and the cause for the rest is not known. Present in this sample are under 200,000 clones, roughly 80% of which were seen just once. Jointly, the top ten make up approximately 0.8% of the sample. Sequencing was done on a sample of PBMCs. Receptor source: a woman aged 18-29 years in good health and CMV-seronegative.

This chain connects TRBV19 to TRBJ2-1; 8 bases align to TRBD2. Germline CDR1 reads LNHDA; CDR2 reads SQIVND (reference sequence). J gave up 5 bases and V 2 bases, and 5 bases lay outside the gene matches. There are 15 residues in the CDR3. DNA of the CDR3: TGTGCCAGTAGTATAACCGGGACTAGACACAATGAGCAGTTCTTC. Its protein is CASSITGTRHNEQFF.

The chain uses TRBV6-6 and TRBJ2-5; tentative D call: TRBD1 (6 bases). With 6 bases removed from V and 6 bases from J, the gap between germline ends came to 17 bases. Germline assignment: CDR1 MNHNY and CDR2 SVGAGI (reference sequence). There are 14 residues in the CDR3. CDR3 in amino acids: CASSSTGIAKTQYF. In DNA form, the CDR3 reads TGTGCCAGCAGCTCAACAGGGATCGCGAAGACCCAGTACTTC.

This chain joins TRBV28 and TRBJ2-2; TRBD2 agrees at 7 bases. The CDR3 is 16 residues long. After removal of 2 bases from V and 1 base from J, the junction contained 4 bases not matched to a gene. From germline, CDR1 is MDHEN and CDR2 SYDVKM. CDR3 DNA sequence: TGTGCCAGCAGTTTAGGTTTAGCGGGGAACACCGGGGAGCTGTTTTTT. Its translation: CASSLGLAGNTGELFF. Complete variable domain (other parts from reference TRBV28 and TRBJ2-2): DVKVTQSSRYLVKRTGEKVFLECVQDMDHENMFWYRQDPGLGLRLIYFSYDVKMKEKGDIPEGYSVSREKKERFSLILESASTNQTSMYLCASSLGLAGNTGELFFGEGSRLTVL.

This clone occurred once. The chain links TRBV27 to TRBJ1-1, with unresolved D. V was clipped by 6 bases and J by 5 bases, with 16 bases between them. The length of the CDR3 is 14 residues. Germline V gene lookup returns CDR1 MNHEY and CDR2 SMNVEV (reference sequence). For the CDR3, the DNA is TGTGCCAGCAGCCGAGATATTCTTAGTACTGAAGCTTTCTTT. It yields the protein CASSRDILSTEAFF.

This clone has just a few counts. The J gene is TRBJ1-5, the V gene TRBV7-9; tentatively, D is TRBD1 (5 bases). The CDR3 runs 15 residues. The V end lost 5 bases, the J end lost 2 bases, and 13 bases lay between the germline ends. The germline CDR1 and CDR2 sequences are SEHNR and FQNEAQ (reference sequence). For the CDR3, the DNA is TGTGCCAGCAGCCCCGCCGGGGGAGGCAATCAGCCCCAGCATTTT. This sequence encodes CASSPAGGGNQPQHF.

The gene calls are TRBV9 and TRBJ1-5; TRBD1 is a possible D gene (5 bases). CDR1 is SGDLS, CDR2 YYNGEE, per germline. V lost 10 bases, J lost 3 bases, and 14 bases lay in between. The CDR3 has 13 amino acids. The CDR3 coding sequence is TGTGCCTCGGCGGGGGGTGACAATCAGCCCCAGCATTTT. Translation: CASAGGDNQPQHF.

The rearrangement links TRBV14 to TRBJ2-2; D is ambiguous. The V and J ends lost 0 bases and 4 bases respectively, with 9 bases between them. This CDR3 comprises 15 residues. Germline V lookup: CDR1 SGHDN, CDR2 FVKESK. The DNA for the CDR3 is TGTGCCAGCAGCCAAGAACTGATCACCACCGGGGAGCTGTTTTTT. Its translation is CASSQELITTGELFF.

The chain carries TRBV5-4 and TRBJ2-7; 14 nucleotides align to TRBD2. This CDR3 is built from 15 residues. Germline V gives CDR1 SGHNT, CDR2 YYREEE (reference sequence). Losses at the gene ends were 0 bases for V and 6 bases for J; bases not matched to a gene: 2. This CDR3 reads CASSLGTSGRIEQYF. The CDR3 region has the DNA TGTGCCAGCAGCTTGGGGACTAGCGGGAGGATCGAGCAGTACTTC.

The chain links TRBV7-2 to TRBJ2-7; 10 bases align to TRBD1. The CDR3 has 14 residues. J gave up 9 bases and V 5 bases, and 10 bases lay outside the gene matches. In germline, CDR1 is SGHTA, CDR2 FQGNSA. CDR3 amino acids: CASSPSRDRGRQYF. In nucleotides, the CDR3 is TGTGCCAGCAGCCCGTCCCGGGACAGGGGTCGGCAGTACTTC.

The CDR3 here is CASSLSGKFYEQYF. CDR3 in DNA: TGTGCCAGCAGCCTCAGCGGGAAATTCTACGAGCAGTACTTC. V gene TRBV7-9 combines with J gene TRBJ2-7, with 7 bases fitting TRBD2. Germline lookup yields CDR1 SEHNR and CDR2 FQNEAQ (reference sequence). CDR3 size: 14 residues. V lost 5 bases to trimming and J lost 3 bases; unmatched junction nucleotides: 7.

J is TRBJ2-7 and V is TRBV5-1; 8 nucleotides agree with TRBD1. The junction had 7 bases not matched to a gene; V was cut back by 2 bases and J by 6 bases. CDR1 is SGHRS, CDR2 YFSETQ, per germline. The CDR3 has 14 residues. Here the CDR3 reads CASSFDRGPLEQYF. CDR3 DNA sequence: TGCGCCAGCAGCTTTGACAGGGGTCCCCTCGAGCAGTACTTC.

The rearrangement uses TRBV7-8 and TRBJ2-4; maybe TRBD2 (5 bases). From germline, CDR1 is SGHVS and CDR2 FQNEAQ. There are 16 residues in the CDR3. V was shortened by 1 base and J by 5 bases, with 15 bases between the two germline ends. As DNA, the CDR3 is TGTGCCAGCAGCTTAGGCGATTTGTGGACTGAAAACATTCAGTACTTC. This sequence encodes CASSLGDLWTENIQYF.

In this sample, this clone turned up a few times. The CDR3 DNA reads TGTGCCAGCAGTTCCGTCCCGGCAGGGTCCGGGGAGCTGTTTTTT. Its protein is CASSSVPAGSGELFF. The V gene is TRBV11-2, the J gene TRBJ2-2, with D possibly matching TRBD1 (5 bases). Germline V gene data show CDR1 as SGHAT and CDR2 as FQNNGV. The CDR3 has 15 residues. V was clipped by 6 bases and J by 6 bases, with 17 bases between them. Full variable domain (missing parts from reference TRBV11-2 and TRBJ2-2): EAGVAQSPRYKIIEKRQSVAFWCNPISGHATLYWYQQILGQGPKLLIQFQNNGVVDDSQLPKDRFSAERLKGVDSTLKIQPAKLEDSAVYLCASSSVPAGSGELFFGEGSRLTVL.

This clone was counted a few times. The chain carries TRBV5-1 and TRBJ1-2, with 11 bases that match TRBD1. Germline V CDR1 and CDR2: SGHRS, YFSETQ. The CDR3 runs to 18 residues. V trimming: 2 bases; J trimming: 0 bases; junction bases outside the gene matches: 9. The CDR3 here is CASSFLDRGLEANYGYTF. The CDR3 coding sequence is TGCGCCAGCAGCTTCCTGGACAGGGGGCTGGAAGCTAACTATGGCTACACCTTC.

This clone was observed once. The J gene is TRBJ2-1, the V gene TRBV5-1; D gene uncertain. Trimming left V 6 bases short and J 3 bases short, with 10 bases between. The length of the CDR3 is 13 residues. The germline gives CDR1 SGHRS, CDR2 YFSETQ. CDR3 sequence: CASNRGIYNEQFF. The CDR3 DNA reads TGCGCCAGCAATCGCGGTATCTACAATGAGCAGTTCTTC.

The chain joins TRBV7-2 to TRBJ2-5, with D possibly TRBD1 on 5 matching bases. This CDR3 has 14 amino acids. The germline CDR1 and CDR2 sequences are SGHTA and FQGNSA. V lost 5 bases, J lost 3 bases, and 13 bases lay in between. CDR3: CASSAASGKETQYF. CDR3 sequence (DNA): TGTGCCAGCAGCGCCGCTTCAGGGAAAGAGACCCAGTACTTC.

The chain has TRBV15 and TRBJ1-2; D is ambiguous. The CDR3 spans 14 residues. V dropped 5 bases and J dropped 4 bases, with 14 bases sitting between them. Germline V CDR1 and CDR2: LNHNV, YYDKDF (reference sequence). The CDR3 DNA reads TGTGCCACCAGCTTAGTGAGGAACACCTATGGCTACACCTTC. Its translation is CATSLVRNTYGYTF.

The chain links TRBV5-6 to TRBJ2-6; a possible D gene is TRBD1 (6 bases). Trimming took off 3 bases at V and 2 bases at J, with 18 bases between the two ends. This CDR3 has 18 amino acids. The germline gives CDR1 SGHDT, CDR2 YYEEEE. The CDR3 region is CASSSGQVVGAGANVLTF. In nucleotides, the CDR3 is TGTGCCAGCAGCTCGGGACAAGTTGTCGGCGCTGGGGCCAACGTCCTGACTTTC.

This chain uses TRBV5-4 with TRBJ1-2, with a weak D call TRBD1 (5 bases). The V end was cut by 3 bases, the J end by 5 bases, with 14 bases between. The V gene's germline CDR1 is SGHNT and CDR2 YYREEE (reference sequence). The length of the CDR3 is 14 residues. For the CDR3, the DNA is TGTGCCAGCAGCTCGGAGGGGCGCGGGTATGGCTACACCTTC. Protein sequence: CASSSEGRGYGYTF.

The rearrangement links TRBV7-8 to TRBJ2-5; tentatively, D is TRBD2 (6 bases). The J call may be in error: the DNA end matches TRBJ2-7 better. This CDR3 has 16 amino acids. In germline, CDR1 is SGHVS, CDR2 FQNEAQ. In DNA form, the CDR3 reads TGTGCCAGCAGCTTAGCGGCTCGGGACTTACGGTACGAGCAGTACTTC. Protein product: CASSLAARDLRYEQYF.

The gene calls are TRBV6-1 and TRBJ1-5; D not resolved. Germline CDR1 MNHNS, CDR2 SASEGT. The V end lost 7 bases, the J end lost 0 bases, and 7 bases lay between the germline ends. The CDR3 sequence is 13 residues long. This chain's CDR3 is CASMEGSNQPQHF. Here the CDR3 DNA reads TGTGCCAGCATGGAGGGTAGCAATCAGCCCCAGCATTTT.

This sequence joins TRBV28 and TRBJ2-7; 9 positions agree with TRBD2. In germline, CDR1 is MDHEN, CDR2 SYDVKM. CDR3 length: 15 amino acids. With 6 bases clipped from V and 0 bases from J, the junction kept 6 bases outside the gene matches. DNA of the CDR3: TGTGCCAGCAGCTTAGCGGGAGAACTCTCCTACGAGCAGTACTTC. This encodes CASSLAGELSYEQYF.

This clone was detected only a few times. This chain joins TRBV2 and TRBJ1-5; D is possibly TRBD1 (5 bases). Germline lookup yields CDR1 SNHLY and CDR2 FYNNEI. Trimming pared 4 bases from V and 2 bases from J, leaving 6 bases between. The CDR3 sequence is 13 residues long. CDR3 sequence: CASSAGRNQPQHF. CDR3 nucleotides: TGTGCCAGCAGTGCAGGGCGCAATCAGCCCCAGCATTTT.

CDR3 DNA sequence: TGTGCCAGCAGTTACTTCGGGACAGTGGGCGAGCAGTACTTC. It yields the protein CASSYFGTVGEQYF. The genes are TRBV6-5 and TRBJ2-7, with TRBD1 identical over 7 bases. With V trimmed by 1 base and J by 6 bases, 6 bases remained unmatched. The germline CDR1 and CDR2 sequences are MNHEY and SVGAGI. The length of the CDR3 is 14 residues.

The genes are TRBV2 and TRBJ2-5; D is undetermined. This CDR3 is 13 amino acids long. CDR1 and CDR2 (germline): SNHLY, FYNNEI. V was trimmed by 6 bases and J by 4 bases, leaving 12 bases between them. CDR3 region: CASRSPYVETQYF. The DNA of the CDR3 is TGTGCCAGCAGGTCCCCGTATGTAGAGACCCAGTACTTC.

The chain has TRBV23-1 and TRBJ2-7; a possible D gene is TRBD2 (5 bases). TRBV23-1 falls under the ORF class, with uncertain function. V was cut by 2 bases and J by 12 bases, with 11 bases left in between. The CDR3 consists of 11 residues. CDR3 loop: CASSQPGGRYF. CDR3 sequence (DNA): TGCGCCAGCAGTCAACCCGGCGGGCGGTACTTC.

The chain carries TRBV28 and TRBJ1-2; no definite D call. This CDR3 has 11 residues. The V end was cut by 10 bases, the J end by 8 bases, with 14 bases between. Germline CDR1 is MDHEN and CDR2 is SYDVKM. For the CDR3, the DNA is TGTGCCACCCGGGTATCGAAGGGCTACACCTTC. It codes for CATRVSKGYTF.

V is TRBV28 and J is TRBJ2-5, with TRBD1 as a possible D gene (6 bases). From germline, CDR1 is MDHEN and CDR2 SYDVKM. V lost 6 bases and J lost 2, with 16 bases in between. The CDR3 runs to 15 residues. The CDR3 sequence: CASSAGELGQETQYF. Here the CDR3 DNA reads TGTGCCAGCAGCGCAGGGGAGCTCGGACAAGAGACCCAGTACTTC.

This chain links TRBV4-3 with TRBJ1-2; D gene ambiguous. This CDR3 region has 15 residues. Trimming left V 1 base short and J 4 bases short, with 13 bases between. CDR1 and CDR2 from the germline V gene are LGHNA and YSLEER. Here the CDR3 reads CASSQVAGFGYGYTF. CDR3 nucleotide sequence: TGCGCCAGCAGCCAAGTGGCGGGGTTCGGCTATGGCTACACCTTC.